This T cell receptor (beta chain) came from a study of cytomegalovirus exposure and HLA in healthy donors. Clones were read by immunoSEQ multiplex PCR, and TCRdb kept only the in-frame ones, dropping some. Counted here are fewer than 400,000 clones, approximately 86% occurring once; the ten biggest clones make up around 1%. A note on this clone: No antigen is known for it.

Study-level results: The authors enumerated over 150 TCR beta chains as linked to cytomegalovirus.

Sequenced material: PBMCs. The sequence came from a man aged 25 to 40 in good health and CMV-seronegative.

CDR3 in amino acids: CASSQDRVRGRREQYF. The CDR3 coding sequence is TGTGCCAGCAGCCAAGATAGGGTCAGGGGGCGTCGCGAGCAGTACTTC. J is TRBJ2-7 and V is TRBV14, with TRBD1 matching over 8 bases. Unmatched junction bases numbered 10, after V lost 0 bases and J lost 6 bases. Germline-derived CDR1 and CDR2 are SGHDN and FVKESK. The CDR3 is 16 residues long.